Listed here is a single TCR beta chain. Germline values: CDR1 KGHSH, CDR2 LQKENI. The CDR3 has 14 amino acids. Trimming pared 6 bases from V and 5 bases from J, leaving 14 bases between. This sample stems from a study of T cells after somatic rescue of genetic block. The table came from immunoSEQ multiplex PCR; TCRdb's copy has only in-frame clones and leaves some out. This table holds under 8,500 clones, around 85% found once. Input material: peripheral blood mononuclear cells (PBMCs). This TCR was recovered from a boy between 10 and 17 years old. V is TRBV18 and J is TRBJ2-1; D may be TRBD1 (6 bases). CDR3 sequence: CASSTGFGDNEQFF. Written as DNA, the CDR3 is TGTGCCAGCTCCACAGGGTTTGGAGACAATGAGCAGTTCTTC.